The clone carrying this T cell receptor (beta chain) was detected once. Its antigen remains unidentified. The germline gives CDR1 SGHTS, CDR2 YDEGEE. CDR3 size: 16 residues. The V segment lost 2 bases and the J segment 0 bases; nucleotides outside the gene matches: 4. These data belong to a study of T cell responses to AZD1222 COVID-19 vaccine. Points from the study as a whole: Vaccine-associated CD4 TCRs spanned spike, dominant at 160-218 and 743-854. Two doses of AZD1222 preceded a rise in Spike-specific TCR breadth and depth. As reported, nearly half of all spike-specific TCRs target variant regions that are unmutated. Donors, mostly white British, included more females; clonal diversity was possibly underestimated.

Generated by immunoSEQ multiplex PCR, the TCRdb table keeps only in-frame clones and is missing some. The table shows about 86,000 clones, with more than 75% occurring only once. The TCR sequence derives from an adult who received the AZD1222 COVID-19 vaccine. The sample in question was peripheral blood, obtained 28 days after the second AZD1222 dose. The V call is TRBV5-8, the J call TRBJ1-3, with TRBD1 matching 8 bases. The CDR3 DNA reads as TGTGCCAGCAGCTTAATCGGACAGGGCTCTGGAAACACCATATATTTT. Translating it yields CASSLIGQGSGNTIYF.